This TCR beta chain was sequenced for a study of blood T cell repertoires in COVID-19. Germline V gene sequence: CDR1 SNHLY, CDR2 FYNNEI. The CDR3 is made up of 14 amino acids. The junction had 8 bases not matched to a gene; V was cut back by 6 bases and J by 5 bases. Authors' methods: It was from reference gene primer amplification that nucleated cell counts were estimated. The assay was immunoSEQ multiplex PCR, and TCRdb's table has in-frame clones only and misses some. V and J calls and clone size come straight from that table; D and trimming were deduced from the DNA. Altogether approximately 200,000 clones are present, 70% to 90% being singletons, with the ten largest covering roughly 9.7%.

This sequence was found in a human donor with active or convalescent COVID-19. The donor label of this sample is uncertain. This chain connects TRBV2 to TRBJ2-7; 9 bases match TRBD1. Sequences were obtained from peripheral blood. The CDR3 region is CASSGGGQGHEQYF. CDR3 nucleotides: TGTGCCAGCAGCGGTGGGGGACAGGGCCACGAGCAGTACTTC.